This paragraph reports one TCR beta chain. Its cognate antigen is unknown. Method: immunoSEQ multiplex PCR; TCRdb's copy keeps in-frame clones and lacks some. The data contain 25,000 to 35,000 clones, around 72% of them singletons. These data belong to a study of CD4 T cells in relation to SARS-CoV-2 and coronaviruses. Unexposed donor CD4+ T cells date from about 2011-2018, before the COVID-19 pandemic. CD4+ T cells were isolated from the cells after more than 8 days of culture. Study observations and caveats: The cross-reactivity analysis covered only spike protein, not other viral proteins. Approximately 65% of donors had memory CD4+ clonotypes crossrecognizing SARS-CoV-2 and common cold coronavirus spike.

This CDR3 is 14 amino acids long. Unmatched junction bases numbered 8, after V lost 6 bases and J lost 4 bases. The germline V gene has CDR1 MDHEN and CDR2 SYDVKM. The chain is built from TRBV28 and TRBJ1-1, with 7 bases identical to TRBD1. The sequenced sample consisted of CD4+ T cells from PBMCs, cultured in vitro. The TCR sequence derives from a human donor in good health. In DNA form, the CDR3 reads TGTGCCAGCAGCCGAGGGGGCGAGGCCACTGAAGCTTTCTTT. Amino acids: CASSRGGEATEAFF. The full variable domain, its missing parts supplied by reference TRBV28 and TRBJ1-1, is DVKVTQSSRYLVKRTGEKVFLECVQDMDHENMFWYRQDPGLGLRLIYFSYDVKMKEKGDIPEGYSVSREKKERFSLILESASTNQTSMYLCASSRGGEATEAFFGQGTRLTVV.